These 10 T cell receptor beta chains share one sample of origin, sequenced in a study of patients and donors after allogeneic stem cell transplantation. Each CDR3 protein is one row after TCRdb ran MiXCR on the RT-PCR reads. The table includes 100,000 to 120,000 distinct CDR3 sequences, approximately 40% detected once. Sequencing was performed on blood, either unsorted or a sorted T cell fraction (not recorded which). Every receptor here comes from a human donor who was either an allogeneic HSCT recipient or a stem cell or donor lymphocyte infusion donor (not recorded which). It is not recorded whose cells these are; they may come from a transplant donor.

The chain carries TRBV15 and TRBJ2-7; TRBD1 matches at 7 bases. The CDR3 consists of 15 residues. The junction had 4 bases not matched to a gene; V was cut back by 0 bases and J by 2 bases. Per the germline V gene, CDR1 is LNHNV and CDR2 is YYDKDF (reference sequence). CDR3 loop: CATSRDTGETYEQYF. The CDR3 coding sequence is TGTGCCACCAGCAGAGATACAGGGGAAACCTACGAGCAGTACTTC. Based on the CDR3 plus reference TRBV15 and TRBJ2-7, the full variable domain is DAMVIQNPRYQVTQFGKPVTLSCSQTLNHNVMYWYQQKSSQAPKLLFHYYDKDFNNEADTPDNFQSRRPNTSFCFLDIRSPGLGDTAMYLCATSRDTGETYEQYFGPGTRLTVT.

The J gene is TRBJ1-3, the V gene TRBV18; weak D call: TRBD1 (5 bases). The CDR3 has 17 amino acids. Deletions cut 6 bases from V and 0 bases from J, with 18 bases between. The germline CDR1 and CDR2 sequences are KGHSH and LQKENI. In nucleotides, the CDR3 is TGTGCCAGCTCCCCTACCAGGGACCCGAGCTCTGGAAACACCATATATTTT. This codes for CASSPTRDPSSGNTIYF.

This chain uses TRBV12-3 or TRBV12-4 with TRBJ2-1, with a tentative D call TRBD1 (6 bases). The CDR3 has 13 residues. The V gene lost 6 bases and the J gene lost 11 bases, with 17 bases spanning the gap. CDR3 sequence (DNA): TGTGCCAGCAGCTCTGACAGGCCCGCCAAGCAGTTCTTC. Protein sequence: CASSSDRPAKQFF.

The chain employs TRBV27 and TRBJ2-1; tentative D call: TRBD1 (6 bases). The CDR3 spans 15 residues. The V end was cut by 4 bases, the J end by 0 bases, with 10 bases between. Per the germline V gene, CDR1 is MNHEY and CDR2 is SMNVEV (reference sequence). The CDR3 loop reads CASSSDSISYNEQFF. The CDR3 DNA reads as TGTGCCAGCAGTTCGGACAGCATCTCCTACAATGAGCAGTTCTTC.

This clonotype was recorded a few times. The V and J genes are TRBV12-3 or TRBV12-4 and TRBJ1-5; D gene uncertain. The CDR3 has 15 residues. V lost 3 bases and J lost 0, with 9 bases in between. The CDR3 DNA is TGTGCCAGCAGTTTTCATAGTGGTAGCAATCAGCCCCAGCATTTT. This gives the protein CASSFHSGSNQPQHF.

This clonotype appeared a few times. The chain joins TRBV18 to TRBJ1-4; 8 bases match TRBD1. Germline loops: CDR1 KGHSH, CDR2 LQKENI. This CDR3 contains 17 residues. Trimming at V came to 1 base and at J to 0 bases, leaving 4 bases not matched to a gene. CDR3 sequence: CASSPLGTGATNEKLFF. CDR3 nucleotide sequence: TGTGCCAGCTCACCACTGGGGACAGGAGCAACTAATGAAAAACTGTTTTTT.

The chain carries TRBV4-2 and TRBJ1-1; 8 bases line up with TRBD1. Trimming at V came to 4 bases and at J to 1 base, leaving 8 bases not matched to a gene. The length of the CDR3 is 16 residues. Per germline, CDR1 LGHNA and CDR2 YNFKEQ. The CDR3 sequence: CASSRVPGTGNTEAFF. CDR3 coding DNA: TGTGCCAGCAGCCGGGTCCCCGGGACAGGGAACACTGAAGCTTTCTTT.

The rearrangement uses TRBV10-3 and TRBJ2-7; D is uncertain. The V end lost 5 bases, the J end lost 7 bases, and 9 bases lay between the germline ends. The CDR3 extends over 11 amino acids. Per the germline V gene, CDR1 is ENHRY and CDR2 is SYGVKD. The CDR3 DNA sequence: TGTGCCATCAGTCCTTCCGTAGAGCAGTACTTC. Protein sequence: CAISPSVEQYF.

Ten or more counts support this clonotype. This chain links TRBV4-3 with TRBJ1-6, with 11 bases that match TRBD1. The CDR3 length is 15 residues. From germline, CDR1 is LGHNA and CDR2 YSLEER. Trimming removed 5 bases from V and 8 bases from J; junction bases left unmatched: 5. As DNA, the CDR3 is TGCGCCAGCAGCACCGGACAGGGGGCTGATTCACCCCTCCACTTT. This codes for CASSTGQGADSPLHF.

CDR3 sequence (DNA): TGCAGTGCTAGTAATCCAGGACGAAACACCATATATTTT. Protein: CSASNPGRNTIYF. The rearrangement joins TRBV20-1 to TRBJ1-3, with D uncertain. Trimming pared 3 bases from V and 5 bases from J, leaving 11 bases between. The CDR3 is made up of 13 amino acids. CDR1 is DFQATT, CDR2 SNEGSKA, per germline (reference sequence).